This TCR beta chain was recovered during a study of cytomegalovirus exposure and HLA in healthy donors. This clone showed up just a few times. Its antigen remains unknown. These donors counted as nominally healthy when sampled, but unrecorded immune exposures were likely. 60 Vbeta and 13 Jbeta primers were used in PCR. The method was immunoSEQ multiplex PCR; TCRdb's version includes in-frame clones alone and lacks a portion of them. The sample carries 110,000 to 150,000 clones, about 78% recorded once. The study's findings and limits: In an earlier analysis, about 87% or about 30%: the productive usage of most TCR beta V segments.

The CDR3 runs 15 residues. Germline lookup yields CDR1 MNHNS and CDR2 SASEGT. V lost 3 bases, J lost 8 bases, and 8 bases stayed unmatched. This TCR was recovered from a man aged 18-30 years in good health and CMV-seronegative. Material for sequencing was PBMCs. The chain employs TRBV6-1 and TRBJ2-1, with 9 bases identical to TRBD1. The DNA for the CDR3 is TGTGCCAGCAGTGAGGGACAGGGCCCTTTGTATGAGCAGTTCTTC. This sequence encodes CASSEGQGPLYEQFF.